The 18 T cell receptor beta chains in this list originate from one sample, sequenced in a study of T-cell memory formation after mild COVID-19. TCRdb passed the 5' RACE reads through MiXCR, listing each CDR3 protein once. The table has over 120,000 distinct CDR3 sequences, about 6% seen once. The specimen sequenced was PBMCs or a T cell subset sorted from them (not recorded which). The receptor source for this set is an adult woman who had mild COVID-19 (a few samples of this study predate the infection). Cell type and time point are not known.

In its sample, this clonotype was seen many times. This chain uses TRBV7-2 with TRBJ2-2; D is possibly TRBD2 (5 bases). Germline loops: CDR1 SGHTA, CDR2 FQGNSA. The CDR3 consists of 14 residues. V was clipped by 6 bases and J by 5 bases, with 13 bases between them. Written as DNA, the CDR3 is TGTGCCAGCAGTGTCCAACGGACTACCGGGGAGCTGTTTTTT. It is translated as CASSVQRTTGELFF. Based on the CDR3 plus reference TRBV7-2 and TRBJ2-2, the full variable domain is GAGVSQSPSNKVTEKGKDVELRCDPISGHTALYWYRQSLGQGLEFLIYFQGNSAPDKSGLPSDRFSAERTGGSVSTLTIQRTQQEDSAVYLCASSVQRTTGELFFGEGSRLTVL.

The table lists this clonotype with many counts. The chain is built from TRBV5-1 and TRBJ1-3; D remains unclear. This CDR3 has 14 residues. Looked up from germline, CDR1 is SGHRS and CDR2 is YFSETQ. The V gene lost 2 bases and the J gene lost 0 bases, with 6 bases spanning the gap. CDR3 protein: CASSLERSGNTIYF. As DNA, the CDR3 is TGCGCCAGCAGCTTAGAACGCTCTGGAAACACCATATATTTT.

This clonotype was seen a few times. The chain links TRBV6-2 or TRBV6-3 to TRBJ1-1, with D uncertain. With 0 bases removed from V and 5 bases from J, the gap between germline ends came to 10 bases. Germline values: CDR1 MNHEY, CDR2 SVGEGT. The CDR3 sequence is 14 residues long. Here the CDR3 DNA reads TGTGCCAGCAGTTACTCCGGGGTTTGGACTGAAGCTTTCTTT. The encoded protein is CASSYSGVWTEAFF.

This clonotype was recorded at least ten times. J is TRBJ2-2 and V is TRBV27; perhaps TRBD2 as D (7 bases). Germline V gene lookup returns CDR1 MNHEY and CDR2 SMNVEV (reference sequence). The CDR3 has 14 amino acids. Between the trimmed V and J ends, which lost 6 bases and 4 bases, there was a span of 12 bases. The CDR3 here is CASSRGAGTGELFF. In DNA, the CDR3 is TGTGCCAGCAGCCGGGGGGCGGGCACCGGGGAGCTGTTTTTT.

J is TRBJ1-6 and V is TRBV20-1; D perhaps matches TRBD1 (5 bases). Germline V gene data show CDR1 as DFQATT and CDR2 as SNEGSKA (reference sequence). V lost 0 bases to trimming and J lost 8 bases, with 17 bases between them. This CDR3 spans 16 amino acids. CDR3 DNA sequence: TGCAGTGCTAGAGATCCGGGGCAGGGAAGGCATTCACCCCTCCACTTT. The encoded protein is CSARDPGQGRHSPLHF.

This clonotype was found a few times. The conserved phenylalanine or tryptophan normally closing the CDR3 is absent here, so this likely arose from a read error. The V gene is TRBV6-1, the J gene TRBJ2-1, with 7 positions matching TRBD2. CDR1 is MNHNS and CDR2 is SASEGT in the germline V gene. V shed 10 bases and J 4 bases; nucleotides not matched to a gene: 10. This CDR3 spans 14 amino acids. The CDR3 protein is CAISGGGGYNEQFL. CDR3 in DNA: TGTGCCATCTCGGGGGGAGGAGGGTACAATGAGCAGTTCTTA.

This chain joins TRBV12-3 or TRBV12-4 and TRBJ1-4; the D is unclear. The V gene lost 5 bases and the J gene lost 3 bases, with 10 bases spanning the gap. CDR3 size: 14 residues. CDR3 loop: CASSPTSPNEKLFF. The DNA of the CDR3 is TGTGCCAGCAGTCCGACAAGCCCTAATGAAAAACTGTTTTTT.

In its sample, this clonotype was seen many times. The chain links TRBV5-1 to TRBJ2-1, with D unclear. Trimming cost V 4 bases and J 10 bases, with 9 bases left between them. CDR3 length equals 11 residues. Germline CDR1 is SGHRS and CDR2 is YFSETQ. CDR3 sequence reads: CASSPDREQFF. Here the CDR3 DNA reads TGCGCCAGCAGCCCTGACCGCGAGCAGTTCTTC.

This clonotype was seen many times. The genes are TRBV15 and TRBJ2-3, with D uncertain. The CDR3 is 13 residues long. Trimming stripped 6 bases from V and 2 bases from J, with 9 bases between. The germline gives CDR1 LNHNV, CDR2 YYDKDF (reference sequence). The CDR3 is CATSLPSTDTQYF. In DNA, the CDR3 is TGTGCCACCAGTTTACCATCCACAGATACGCAGTATTTT.

This clonotype was seen repeatedly, ten times or more. This chain links TRBV6-2 or TRBV6-3 with TRBJ2-7; 7 bases line up with TRBD2. This CDR3 spans 15 amino acids. Trimming took 7 bases from V and 3 from J; bases not matched to a gene: 12. The germline V gene has CDR1 MNHEY and CDR2 SVGEGT. Written as DNA, the CDR3 is TGTGCCAGCACCACGAGCGGCGGGGGAGTCTACGAGCAGTACTTC. Protein product: CASTTSGGGVYEQYF.

This sequence joins TRBV7-8 and TRBJ2-1, with 9 bases matching TRBD1. CDR3 length: 15 residues. Trimming at V came to 3 bases and at J to 3 bases, leaving 3 bases not matched to a gene. Per germline, CDR1 SGHVS and CDR2 FQNEAQ. The CDR3 nucleotides are TGTGCCAGCAGCTTTGACAGGGGGTACTACAATGAGCAGTTCTTC. Residues: CASSFDRGYYNEQFF.

This clonotype was counted a few times. This chain joins TRBV12-3 or TRBV12-4 and TRBJ2-3; TRBD1 is a possible D gene (5 bases). The CDR3 runs to 17 residues. Trimming removed 5 bases from V and 2 bases from J, with 20 bases in between. CDR3 DNA sequence: TGTGCCAGCAGTCCCCGGGCCCGACAGACCCTCACAGATACGCAGTATTTT. This encodes CASSPRARQTLTDTQYF.

The CDR3 protein is CASSPTGRTSSYEQYF. CDR3 sequence (DNA): TGCGCCAGCAGCCCGACAGGAAGGACTAGCTCCTACGAGCAGTACTTC. This chain links TRBV5-1 with TRBJ2-7, with D possibly TRBD2 on 7 matching bases. The CDR3 spans 16 residues. CDR1 and CDR2 from the germline V gene are SGHRS and YFSETQ. Trimming shortened V by 4 bases and J by 0 bases, and 17 bases separated the two germline ends.

This clonotype was observed a handful of times. The chain employs TRBV24-1 and TRBJ1-2; D unclear. The CDR3 is 15 amino acids. V lost 5 bases, J lost 5 bases, and 17 bases lay in between. Germline V lookup: CDR1 KGHDR, CDR2 SFDVKD. For the CDR3, the DNA is TGTGCCACCAGTGCGGGCTCCAGAGGGCCATATGGCTACACCTTC. Residues: CATSAGSRGPYGYTF.

This clonotype was picked up a small number of times. This chain joins TRBV3-1 and TRBJ2-1, with 11 nucleotides matching TRBD2. CDR1 LGHDT and CDR2 YNNKEL come from the germline V gene (reference sequence). Trimming at V came to 6 bases and at J to 5 bases, leaving 9 bases not matched to a gene. The CDR3 loop spans 16 amino acids. CDR3 region: CASSLFLAGGDNEQFF. The CDR3 nucleotides are TGTGCCAGCAGTCTATTCCTAGCGGGAGGAGACAATGAGCAGTTCTTC.

At least ten counts were recorded for this clonotype. The chain links TRBV7-2 to TRBJ2-2; 11 bases line up with TRBD2. J gave up 2 bases and V 1 base, and 3 bases lay outside the gene matches. CDR1 is SGHTA and CDR2 is FQGNSA in the germline V gene. The CDR3 sequence is 17 residues long. CDR3 coding DNA: TGTGCCAGCAGCTTAGGGCTAGCGGGAGGTAACACCGGGGAGCTGTTTTTT. Its protein is CASSLGLAGGNTGELFF. The variable domain in full, with the rest retrieved from reference TRBV7-2 and TRBJ2-2, is GAGVSQSPSNKVTEKGKDVELRCDPISGHTALYWYRQSLGQGLEFLIYFQGNSAPDKSGLPSDRFSAERTGGSVSTLTIQRTQQEDSAVYLCASSLGLAGGNTGELFFGEGSRLTVL.

This chain uses TRBV29-1 with TRBJ2-7; D is unclear. V was pared by 4 bases and J by 1 base, with 5 bases between. Germline V gives CDR1 SQVTM, CDR2 ANQGSEA. This CDR3 has 11 residues. In DNA, the CDR3 is TGCAGCGTTGTACGGTCCTACGAGCAGTACTTC. It codes for CSVVRSYEQYF.

The chain links TRBV7-2 to TRBJ2-7; no clear D gene. CDR1 is SGHTA and CDR2 is FQGNSA in the germline V gene. The length of the CDR3 is 13 residues. V was clipped by 5 bases and J by 5 bases, with 13 bases between them. CDR3 sequence (DNA): TGTGCCAGCAGCCGATTTGTTTTGGACGAGCAGTACTTC. Amino acids: CASSRFVLDEQYF.